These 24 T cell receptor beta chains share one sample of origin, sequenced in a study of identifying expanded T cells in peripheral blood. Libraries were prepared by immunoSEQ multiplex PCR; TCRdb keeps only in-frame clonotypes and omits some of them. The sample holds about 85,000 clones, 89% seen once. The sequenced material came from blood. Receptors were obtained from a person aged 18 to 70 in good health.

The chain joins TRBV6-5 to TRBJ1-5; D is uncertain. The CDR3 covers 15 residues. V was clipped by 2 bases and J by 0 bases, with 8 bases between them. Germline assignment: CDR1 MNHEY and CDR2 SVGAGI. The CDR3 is CASSYRGNSNQPQHF. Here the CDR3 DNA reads TGTGCCAGCAGTTACCGTGGCAATAGCAATCAGCCCCAGCATTTT.

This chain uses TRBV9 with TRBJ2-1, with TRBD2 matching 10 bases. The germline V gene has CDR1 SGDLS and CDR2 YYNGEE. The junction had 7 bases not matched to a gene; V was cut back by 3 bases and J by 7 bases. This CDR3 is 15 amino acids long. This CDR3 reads CASSALAGVSNEQFF. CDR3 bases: TGTGCCAGCAGCGCGCTAGCGGGAGTGTCGAATGAGCAGTTCTTC.

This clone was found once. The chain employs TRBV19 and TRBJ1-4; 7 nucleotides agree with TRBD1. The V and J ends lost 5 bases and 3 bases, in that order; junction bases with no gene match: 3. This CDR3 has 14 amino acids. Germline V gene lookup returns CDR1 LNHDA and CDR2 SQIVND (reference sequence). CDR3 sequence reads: CASSPGTANEKLFF. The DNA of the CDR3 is TGTGCCAGTAGTCCCGGGACAGCTAATGAAAAACTGTTTTTT.

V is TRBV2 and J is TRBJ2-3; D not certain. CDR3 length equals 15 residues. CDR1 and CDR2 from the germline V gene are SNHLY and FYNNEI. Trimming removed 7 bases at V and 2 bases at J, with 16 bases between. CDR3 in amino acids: CASTPGSTPTDTQYF. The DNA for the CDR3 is TGTGCCAGCACCCCCGGGTCCACGCCCACAGATACGCAGTATTTT.

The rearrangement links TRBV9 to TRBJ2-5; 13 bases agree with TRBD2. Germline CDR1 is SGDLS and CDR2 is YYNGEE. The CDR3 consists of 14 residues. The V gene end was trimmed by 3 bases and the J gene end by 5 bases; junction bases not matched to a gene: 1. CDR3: CASSEGLAGETQYF. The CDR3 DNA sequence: TGTGCCAGCAGCGAGGGACTAGCGGGGGAGACCCAGTACTTC.

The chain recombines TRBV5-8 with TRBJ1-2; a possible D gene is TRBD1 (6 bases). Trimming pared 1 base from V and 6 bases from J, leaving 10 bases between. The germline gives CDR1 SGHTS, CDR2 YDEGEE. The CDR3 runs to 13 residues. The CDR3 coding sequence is TGTGCCAGCAGCTTGACAGGGTTAAATGGCTACACCTTC. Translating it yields CASSLTGLNGYTF.

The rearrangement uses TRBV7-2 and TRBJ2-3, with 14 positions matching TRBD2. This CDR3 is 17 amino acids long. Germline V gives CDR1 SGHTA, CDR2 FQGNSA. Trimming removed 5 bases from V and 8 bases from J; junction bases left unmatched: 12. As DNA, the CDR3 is TGTGCCAGCAGCCCTTCGGGACTAGCGGGGGCCGGAGGTACGCAGTATTTT. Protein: CASSPSGLAGAGGTQYF.

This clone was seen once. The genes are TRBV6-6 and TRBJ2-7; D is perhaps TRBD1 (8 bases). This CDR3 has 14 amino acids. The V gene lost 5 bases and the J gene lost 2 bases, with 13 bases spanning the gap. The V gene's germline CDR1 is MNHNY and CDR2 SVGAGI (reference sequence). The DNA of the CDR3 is TGTGCCAGCAGTGACAGGGGAGGGACCTACGAGCAGTACTTC. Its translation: CASSDRGGTYEQYF.

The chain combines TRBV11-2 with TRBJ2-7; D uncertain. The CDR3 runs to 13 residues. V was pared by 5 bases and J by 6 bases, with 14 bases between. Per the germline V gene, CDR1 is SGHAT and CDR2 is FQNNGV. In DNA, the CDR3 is TGTGCCAGCAGCCCTTACCGCGATGGCGAGCAGTACTTC. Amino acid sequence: CASSPYRDGEQYF.

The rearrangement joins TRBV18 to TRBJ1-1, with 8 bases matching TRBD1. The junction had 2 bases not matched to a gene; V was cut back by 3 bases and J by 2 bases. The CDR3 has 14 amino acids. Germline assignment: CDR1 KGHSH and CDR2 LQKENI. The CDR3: CASSPGQANTEAFF. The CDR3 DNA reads TGTGCCAGCTCACCGGGACAGGCCAACACTGAAGCTTTCTTT.

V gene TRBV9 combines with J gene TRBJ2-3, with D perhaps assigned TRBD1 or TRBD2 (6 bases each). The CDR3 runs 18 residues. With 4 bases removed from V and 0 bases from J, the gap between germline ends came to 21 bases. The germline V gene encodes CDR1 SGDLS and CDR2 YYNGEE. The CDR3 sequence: CASSSPLGGGPSTDTQYF. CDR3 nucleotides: TGTGCCAGCAGCTCCCCCCTAGGAGGGGGACCTAGCACAGATACGCAGTATTTT. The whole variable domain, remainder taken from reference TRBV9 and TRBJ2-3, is DSGVTQTPKHLITATGQRVTLRCSPRSGDLSVYWYQQSLDQGLQFLIQYYNGEERAKGNILERFSAQQFPDLHSELNLSSLELGDSALYFCASSSPLGGGPSTDTQYFGPGTRLTVL.

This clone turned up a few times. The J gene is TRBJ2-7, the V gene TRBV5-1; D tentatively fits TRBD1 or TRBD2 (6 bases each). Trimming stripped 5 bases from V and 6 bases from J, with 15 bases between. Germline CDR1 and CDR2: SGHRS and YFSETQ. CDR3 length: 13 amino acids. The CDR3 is CASRGEGGSEQYF. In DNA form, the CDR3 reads TGCGCCAGCAGGGGGGAAGGGGGGTCCGAGCAGTACTTC.

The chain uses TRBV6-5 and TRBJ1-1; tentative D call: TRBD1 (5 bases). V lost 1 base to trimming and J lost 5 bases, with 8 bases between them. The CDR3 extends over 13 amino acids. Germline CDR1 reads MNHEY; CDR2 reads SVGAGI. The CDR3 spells CASSYFGGTEAFF. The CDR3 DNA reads TGTGCCAGCAGTTACTTTGGGGGAACTGAAGCTTTCTTT.

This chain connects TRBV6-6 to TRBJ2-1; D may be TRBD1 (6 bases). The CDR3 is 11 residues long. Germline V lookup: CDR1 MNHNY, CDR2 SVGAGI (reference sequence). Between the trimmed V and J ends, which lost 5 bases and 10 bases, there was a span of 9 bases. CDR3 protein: CASSPRGEQFF. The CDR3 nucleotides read TGTGCCAGCAGTCCCAGGGGCGAGCAGTTCTTC.

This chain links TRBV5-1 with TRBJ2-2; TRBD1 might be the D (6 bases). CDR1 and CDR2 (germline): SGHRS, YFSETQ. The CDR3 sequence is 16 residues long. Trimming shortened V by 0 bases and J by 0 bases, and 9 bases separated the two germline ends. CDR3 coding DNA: TGCGCCAGCAGCTTGGAGAGGGGGACGAACACCGGGGAGCTGTTTTTT. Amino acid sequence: CASSLERGTNTGELFF.

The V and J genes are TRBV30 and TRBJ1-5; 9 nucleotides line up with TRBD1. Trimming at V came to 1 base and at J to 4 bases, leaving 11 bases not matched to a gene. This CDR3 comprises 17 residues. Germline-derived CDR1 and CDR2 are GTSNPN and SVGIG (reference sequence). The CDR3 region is CAWSGTAGTGSNQPQHF. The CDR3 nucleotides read TGTGCCTGGAGTGGTACAGCCGGGACAGGGTCTAATCAGCCCCAGCATTTT.

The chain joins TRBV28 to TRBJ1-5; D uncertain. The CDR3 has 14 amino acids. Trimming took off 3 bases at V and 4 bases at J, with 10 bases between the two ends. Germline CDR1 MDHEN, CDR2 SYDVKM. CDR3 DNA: TGTGCCAGCAGTTTGTTCGGGGAGAATCAGCCCCAGCATTTT. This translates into CASSLFGENQPQHF.

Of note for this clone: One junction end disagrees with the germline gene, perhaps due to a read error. The CDR3 sequence: CASREDSPYNEQFF. The CDR3 nucleotides are TGTGCCAGCAGGGAAGACAGTCCCTACAATGAGCAGTTCTTC. The chain couples TRBV2 to TRBJ2-1; the D gene is possibly TRBD1 (5 bases). There are 14 residues in the CDR3. CDR1 SNHLY and CDR2 FYNNEI come from the germline V gene.

Written as DNA, the CDR3 is TGTGCCAGCAGCGTAGCTTGGGATGACACAGATACGCAGTATTTT. It yields the protein CASSVAWDDTDTQYF. V is TRBV9 and J is TRBJ2-3, with D uncertain. Germline V gives CDR1 SGDLS, CDR2 YYNGEE. The CDR3 covers 15 residues. V dropped 0 bases and J dropped 2 bases, with 10 bases sitting between them.

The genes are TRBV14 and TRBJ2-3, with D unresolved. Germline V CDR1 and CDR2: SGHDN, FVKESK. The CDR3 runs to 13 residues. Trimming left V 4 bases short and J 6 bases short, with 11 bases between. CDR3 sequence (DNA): TGTGCCAGCAGCCCCTCGGGTGGGGATACGCAGTATTTT. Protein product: CASSPSGGDTQYF.

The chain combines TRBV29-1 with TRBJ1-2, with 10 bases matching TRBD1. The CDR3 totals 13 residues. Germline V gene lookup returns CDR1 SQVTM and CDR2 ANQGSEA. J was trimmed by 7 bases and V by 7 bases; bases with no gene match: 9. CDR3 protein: CSAGGQGSPGYTF. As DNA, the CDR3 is TGCAGCGCTGGGGGACAGGGGTCCCCTGGCTACACCTTC.

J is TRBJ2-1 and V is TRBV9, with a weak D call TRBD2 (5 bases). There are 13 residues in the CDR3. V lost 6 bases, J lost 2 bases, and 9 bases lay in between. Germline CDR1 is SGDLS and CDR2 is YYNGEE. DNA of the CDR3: TGTGCCAGCACACGGGAACCCTACAATGAGCAGTTCTTC. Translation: CASTREPYNEQFF.

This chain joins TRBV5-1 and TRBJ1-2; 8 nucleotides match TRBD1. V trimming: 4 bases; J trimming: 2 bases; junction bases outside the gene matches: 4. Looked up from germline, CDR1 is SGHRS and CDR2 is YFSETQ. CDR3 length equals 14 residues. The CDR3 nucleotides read TGCGCCAGCAGCCACGGACAGGGAAACTATGGCTACACCTTC. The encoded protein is CASSHGQGNYGYTF.

This CDR3 reads CASSSGTGISGANVLTF. The CDR3, as DNA: TGTGCCAGCAGCTCCGGGACAGGAATCTCTGGGGCCAACGTCCTGACTTTC. The V and J genes are TRBV9 and TRBJ2-6, with 8 bases that match TRBD1. The CDR3 runs 17 residues. CDR1 is SGDLS, CDR2 YYNGEE, per germline. Unmatched junction bases numbered 6, after V lost 4 bases and J lost 0 bases.